Following are 22 T cell receptor beta chains from one sample sequenced in a study of blood T cell repertoires in COVID-19. The assay was immunoSEQ multiplex PCR, and TCRdb's table has in-frame clones only and misses some. The sample consists of some 220,000 clones, 70% to 85% of them appearing once. The sample consisted of PBMCs or T cells enriched from blood (not recorded which). The receptors stem from a woman aged 35 to 49 with acute COVID-19.

Here the CDR3 DNA reads TGTGCCATCAGTGAGTCGATCGGGATAGGAGAGCCCCAGCATTTT. Its protein is CAISESIGIGEPQHF. The chain combines TRBV10-3 with TRBJ1-5, with D hard to call. Trimming removed 0 bases from V and 8 bases from J, with 14 bases in between. CDR1 ENHRY and CDR2 SYGVKD come from the germline V gene. The CDR3 contains 15 residues.

The chain carries TRBV18 and TRBJ1-1; D not certain. Trimming stripped 4 bases from V and 5 bases from J, with 17 bases between. This CDR3 has 15 residues. Looked up from germline, CDR1 is KGHSH and CDR2 is LQKENI. The CDR3 loop reads CASSLRTGSRTEAFF. The CDR3 nucleotides read TGTGCCAGCTCACTTAGAACGGGGAGTAGGACTGAAGCTTTCTTT.

This chain uses TRBV28 with TRBJ2-7, with D uncertain. The CDR3 has 12 amino acids. The V gene's germline CDR1 is MDHEN and CDR2 SYDVKM. V lost 9 bases and J 0 bases, leaving 9 bases between the germline ends. The CDR3 loop reads CASCGSSYEQYF. The DNA of the CDR3 is TGTGCCAGTTGTGGCAGCTCCTACGAGCAGTACTTC.

The V and J genes are TRBV5-6 and TRBJ1-5; D remains unclear. The germline V gene encodes CDR1 SGHDT and CDR2 YYEEEE. This CDR3 spans 15 amino acids. With 3 bases removed from V and 2 bases from J, the gap between germline ends came to 12 bases. CDR3 residues: CASSSTRIGNQPQHF. The DNA of the CDR3 is TGTGCCAGCAGCTCAACGCGGATCGGCAATCAGCCCCAGCATTTT. Looking up the rest from reference TRBV5-6 and TRBJ1-5 gives the full variable domain: DAGVTQSPTHLIKTRGQQVTLRCSPKSGHDTVSWYQQALGQGPQFIFQYYEEEERQRGNFPDRFSGHQFPNYSSELNVNALLLGDSALYLCASSSTRIGNQPQHFGDGTRLSIL.

This clone was seen a single time. This chain uses TRBV29-1 with TRBJ1-5; D gene unclear. Trimming removed 4 bases at V and 3 bases at J, with 7 bases between. Germline lookup yields CDR1 SQVTM and CDR2 ANQGSEA. This CDR3 contains 12 residues. The CDR3 bases are TGCAGCGTTGGGGCAGTCAATCAGCCCCAGCATTTT. Residues: CSVGAVNQPQHF.

V and J are TRBV6-6 and TRBJ1-1; 7 bases line up with TRBD1. Germline V gene data show CDR1 as MNHNY and CDR2 as SVGAGI (reference sequence). The V and J ends lost 2 bases and 3 bases, in that order; junction bases with no gene match: 9. CDR3 size: 16 residues. CDR3 sequence reads: CASSYETGLGYTEAFF. CDR3 DNA sequence: TGTGCCAGCAGTTACGAGACAGGGCTAGGGTACACTGAAGCTTTCTTT.

This clone was seen a single time. The chain combines TRBV3-1 (or the pseudogene TRBV3-2) with TRBJ1-4; D may be TRBD1 (5 bases). The CDR3 contains 18 residues. Germline V gene lookup returns CDR1 LGHDT and CDR2 YNNKEL (reference sequence). The V gene lost 0 bases and the J gene lost 0 bases, with 14 bases spanning the gap. This CDR3 is CASSQDQTRGATNEKLFF. The CDR3 bases are TGTGCCAGCAGCCAAGACCAGACACGGGGGGCAACTAATGAAAAACTGTTTTTT.

The rearrangement joins TRBV28 to TRBJ1-2, with 11 bases fitting TRBD1. Germline CDR1 reads MDHEN; CDR2 reads SYDVKM. Germline trimming cut 3 bases from V and 8 bases from J; bases unmatched to any gene: 14. The CDR3 length is 17 residues. The DNA of the CDR3 is TGTGCCAGCAGTTTCAAAGGGGTAGGACAGGGGGCGTCGGGCTACACCTTC. This encodes CASSFKGVGQGASGYTF.

The V gene is TRBV29-1, the J gene TRBJ1-2, with unresolved D. V was clipped by 6 bases and J by 1 base, with 12 bases between them. CDR3 length equals 13 residues. Germline V CDR1 and CDR2: SQVTM, ANQGSEA. CDR3 protein: CSVNRDHNYGYTF. DNA of the CDR3: TGCAGCGTGAACAGAGACCATAACTATGGCTACACCTTC.

This clone was seen ten or more times. The V gene is TRBV18, the J gene TRBJ1-5; 7 positions agree with TRBD1. The germline CDR1 and CDR2 sequences are KGHSH and LQKENI. Trimming cost V 1 base and J 5 bases; bases outside gene matches: 8. This CDR3 contains 16 residues. The CDR3 region is CASSPQGAKYDQPQHF. For the CDR3, the DNA is TGTGCCAGCTCACCACAGGGGGCAAAATATGATCAGCCCCAGCATTTT. The entire variable domain, with the rest obtained from reference TRBV18 and TRBJ1-5, is as follows: NAGVMQNPRHLVRRRGQEARLRCSPMKGHSHVYWYRQLPEEGLKFMVYLQKENIIDESGMPKERFSAEFPKEGPSILRIQQVVRGDSAAYFCASSPQGAKYDQPQHFGDGTRLSIL.

The genes are TRBV6-5 and TRBJ2-4, with 8 bases fitting TRBD1. The CDR3 is 14 residues long. V dropped 6 bases and J dropped 8; count of bases not matched to a gene: 9. The V gene's germline CDR1 is MNHEY and CDR2 SVGAGI. In DNA form, the CDR3 reads TGTGCCAGCAGCGGGGCAGGGGGCTTTGACATTCAGTACTTC. This sequence encodes CASSGAGGFDIQYF.

This rearrangement joins TRBV6-5 to TRBJ2-7; 9 nucleotides agree with TRBD1. The ends lost 6 bases at V and 7 bases at J; junction bases unmatched: 10. The CDR3 spans 14 residues. Germline V lookup: CDR1 MNHEY, CDR2 SVGAGI. This CDR3 is CASRRNRGLREQYF. CDR3 nucleotides: TGTGCCAGCAGGCGGAACAGGGGGCTCAGGGAGCAGTACTTC.

The chain couples TRBV5-1 to TRBJ2-7; the match to TRBD1 covers 9 bases. Germline assignment: CDR1 SGHRS and CDR2 YFSETQ. With V trimmed by 5 bases and J by 7 bases, 10 bases remained unmatched. The CDR3 spans 14 residues. The CDR3 loop is CASRQQQGAREQYF. The CDR3 DNA follows: TGCGCCAGCAGACAACAACAGGGGGCTCGTGAGCAGTACTTC.

The chain couples TRBV6-5 to TRBJ1-1; D is unresolved. CDR1 and CDR2 from the germline V gene are MNHEY and SVGAGI. The CDR3 consists of 15 residues. Trimming stripped 6 bases from V and 4 bases from J, with 18 bases between. The CDR3 reads CASRRNQVLVTEAFF. CDR3 nucleotide sequence: TGTGCCAGCAGGCGGAATCAAGTATTAGTCACTGAAGCTTTCTTT.

This chain joins TRBV7-3 and TRBJ2-1, with D perhaps TRBD1 (6 bases). The V and J ends lost 0 bases and 4 bases respectively, with 13 bases between them. The CDR3 runs to 16 residues. CDR1 is SGHTA, CDR2 FQGTGA, per germline. The CDR3 reads CASSLTGDIHYNEQFF. The CDR3 DNA is TGTGCCAGCAGCTTAACGGGGGACATTCATTACAATGAGCAGTTCTTC.

The rearrangement joins TRBV7-9 to TRBJ1-1; perhaps TRBD1 as D (5 bases). This CDR3 spans 15 amino acids. The V gene lost 5 bases and the J gene lost 4 bases, with 17 bases spanning the gap. Germline assignment: CDR1 SEHNR and CDR2 FQNEAQ (reference sequence). CDR3: CASSSTWPGGTEAFF. CDR3 nucleotides: TGTGCCAGCAGCAGCACGTGGCCGGGGGGCACTGAAGCTTTCTTT.

The chain carries TRBV5-5 and TRBJ1-6, with D perhaps matching TRBD1 (5 bases). Germline V gene data show CDR1 as SGHKS and CDR2 as YYEKEE (reference sequence). This CDR3 region has 16 residues. V shed 3 bases and J shed 2 bases, with 12 bases lying between them. The DNA for the CDR3 is TGTGCCAGCAGCTCCAGGGAATTAGCCTATAATTCACCCCTCCACTTT. Amino acid sequence: CASSSRELAYNSPLHF.

The V and J genes are TRBV2 and TRBJ2-7; TRBD2 is a possible D gene (6 bases). The CDR3 totals 14 residues. Germline loops: CDR1 SNHLY, CDR2 FYNNEI. Between the trimmed V and J ends, which lost 8 bases and 2 bases, there was a span of 16 bases. CDR3 residues: CASLGDLGAYEQYF. The DNA for the CDR3 is TGTGCCAGCCTGGGGGACTTGGGGGCCTACGAGCAGTACTTC.

The chain carries TRBV24-1 and TRBJ2-3; 7 nucleotides agree with TRBD1. The CDR3 covers 16 residues. With 4 bases clipped from V and 1 base from J, the junction kept 7 bases outside the gene matches. Germline V lookup: CDR1 KGHDR, CDR2 SFDVKD. DNA for the CDR3: TGTGCCACCAGTGAACGAACAGGGGAACGCACAGATACGCAGTATTTT. Residues: CATSERTGERTDTQYF.

J is TRBJ2-7 and V is TRBV7-2; TRBD2 aligns across 14 bases. CDR3 length equals 15 residues. With V trimmed by 6 bases and J by 2 bases, 3 bases remained unmatched. Germline V CDR1 and CDR2: SGHTA, FQGNSA. CDR3 region: CASRLGLAGAYEQYF. The CDR3 DNA follows: TGTGCCAGCAGACTGGGACTAGCGGGAGCCTACGAGCAGTACTTC.

This clone showed up just a few times. This chain connects TRBV20-1 to TRBJ1-1, with 7 bases lining up with TRBD1. The CDR3 is 13 amino acids. Per germline, CDR1 DFQATT and CDR2 SNEGSKA (reference sequence). V shed 4 bases, J shed 3 bases, and the junction held 5 bases outside the gene matches. CDR3 in amino acids: CSAIDRAYTEAFF. DNA for the CDR3: TGCAGTGCTATTGACAGGGCCTACACTGAAGCTTTCTTT.

The CDR3 DNA reads TGTGCCAGCAGCTTAGGACTAGCGGGAACGGTGAAGTTCTTC. It yields the protein CASSLGLAGTVKFF. The chain joins TRBV7-3 to TRBJ2-1; 12 bases fit TRBD2. The CDR3 covers 14 residues. Germline lookup yields CDR1 SGHTA and CDR2 FQGTGA. Trimming removed 2 bases from V and 14 bases from J; junction bases left unmatched: 7.